Shown below are 18 T cell receptor beta chains from a single sample sequenced in a study of T cell changes during pregnancy in multiple sclerosis. Only in-frame clones appear in the TCRdb table, and some are missing; sequencing was by immunoSEQ multiplex PCR. The sample consists of over 50,000 clones, about 90% of them appearing once. Sequencing used peripheral blood, obtained in the first trimester of pregnancy. Receptors were obtained from a female donor in good health, enrolled as a control in a pregnancy study.

This clone occurred a few times. V gene TRBV6-5 combines with J gene TRBJ1-2, with D possibly TRBD1 on 6 matching bases. This CDR3 region has 13 residues. The ends were cut back, 7 bases at V and 6 bases at J, with 15 bases in the middle. Germline CDR1 MNHEY, CDR2 SVGAGI. Here the CDR3 DNA reads TGTGCCAGCAAAAGGAGCAGGGGCGATGGCTACACCTTC. Protein: CASKRSRGDGYTF.

This rearrangement joins TRBV7-2 to TRBJ1-2, with D tentatively TRBD1 (6 bases). Germline V lookup: CDR1 SGHTA, CDR2 FQGNSA. Between the trimmed V and J ends, which lost 7 bases and 4 bases, there was a span of 25 bases. This CDR3 spans 17 amino acids. In nucleotides, the CDR3 is TGTGCCAGCATCCCTAGAGGGGGGGAGGGCCAGCTCTATGGCTACACCTTC. Amino acid sequence: CASIPRGGEGQLYGYTF.

V and J are TRBV6-6 and TRBJ2-2, with D perhaps matching TRBD2 (6 bases). Germline lookup yields CDR1 MNHNY and CDR2 SVGAGI (reference sequence). Trimming cost V 0 bases and J 0 bases, with 8 bases left between them. The CDR3 runs to 16 residues. CDR3 loop: CASSYSGGANTGELFF. CDR3 DNA sequence: TGTGCCAGCAGTTACTCGGGCGGGGCGAACACCGGGGAGCTGTTTTTT.

This sequence joins TRBV29-1 and TRBJ1-1; 7 positions agree with TRBD1. Germline loops: CDR1 SQVTM, CDR2 ANQGSEA. Trimming at V came to 6 bases and at J to 1 base, leaving 8 bases not matched to a gene. The length of the CDR3 is 14 residues. The CDR3 reads CSVQVTGKNTEAFF. In DNA form, the CDR3 reads TGCAGCGTCCAGGTGACAGGGAAGAACACTGAAGCTTTCTTT.

The chain uses TRBV18 and TRBJ2-7, with TRBD2 as a possible D gene (5 bases). The CDR3 is made up of 16 amino acids. Trimming shortened V by 5 bases and J by 0 bases, and 17 bases separated the two germline ends. Germline V CDR1 and CDR2: KGHSH, LQKENI. This CDR3 is CASSASAPGSSYEQYF. The CDR3 DNA reads TGTGCCAGCTCAGCCTCCGCCCCTGGGAGCTCCTACGAGCAGTACTTC. The whole variable domain, filled in from reference TRBV18 and TRBJ2-7, reads NAGVMQNPRHLVRRRGQEARLRCSPMKGHSHVYWYRQLPEEGLKFMVYLQKENIIDESGMPKERFSAEFPKEGPSILRIQQVVRGDSAAYFCASSASAPGSSYEQYFGPGTRLTVT.

Here the CDR3 reads CASSFSAEQYF. The CDR3 DNA is TGTGCCAGCAGCTTTTCCGCAGAGCAGTATTTT. This chain joins TRBV7-2 and TRBJ2-3, with D hard to call. V was clipped by 3 bases and J by 11 bases, with 9 bases between them. CDR1 and CDR2 from the germline V gene are SGHTA and FQGNSA. The CDR3 loop spans 11 amino acids.

This chain connects TRBV12-5 to TRBJ1-4, with a tentative D call TRBD1 (5 bases). CDR1 and CDR2 (germline): LGHNT, FRNRAP. This CDR3 is built from 18 residues. V lost 3 bases to trimming and J lost 0 bases, with 17 bases between them. The chain's CDR3 is CASGFLRQSRATNEKLFF. CDR3 nucleotides: TGTGCTAGTGGTTTCTTGAGACAGTCCCGCGCAACTAATGAAAAACTGTTTTTT.

The chain joins TRBV11-3 to TRBJ2-1; 11 bases map to TRBD1. The CDR3 has 15 amino acids. Germline values: CDR1 SGHNT, CDR2 YENEEA. The V gene end was trimmed by 1 base and the J gene end by 9 bases; junction bases not matched to a gene: 5. CDR3: CASSLVRTGGGEQFF. In DNA, the CDR3 is TGTGCCAGCAGCTTAGTAAGGACAGGGGGCGGTGAGCAGTTCTTC.

The J gene is TRBJ2-7, the V gene TRBV19; D perhaps matches TRBD2 (5 bases). The CDR3 covers 14 residues. V lost 5 bases to trimming and J lost 3 bases, with 14 bases between them. Looked up from germline, CDR1 is LNHDA and CDR2 is SQIVND (reference sequence). The CDR3 reads CASSFRGTGYEQYF. The CDR3 region has the DNA TGTGCCAGTAGTTTCCGGGGTACGGGCTACGAGCAGTACTTC.

The rearrangement uses TRBV13 and TRBJ2-7; maybe TRBD2 (5 bases). Germline values: CDR1 PRHDT, CDR2 FYEKMQ (reference sequence). The CDR3 is 14 residues long. Trimming cost V 2 bases and J 3 bases, with 11 bases left between them. CDR3 protein: CASSLKEEIYEQYF. The CDR3 DNA reads as TGTGCCAGCAGCTTAAAGGAGGAGATCTACGAGCAGTACTTC.

This clone was found once. The chain uses TRBV7-8 and TRBJ2-7; 11 nucleotides agree with TRBD1. CDR1 is SGHVS and CDR2 is FQNEAQ in the germline V gene. There are 16 residues in the CDR3. V shed 5 bases, J shed 4 bases, and the junction held 10 bases outside the gene matches. The CDR3 loop is CASSPLRGTGGYEQYF. In DNA, the CDR3 is TGTGCCAGCAGCCCACTACGCGGGACAGGGGGATACGAGCAGTACTTC.

This clone has only one observation. The CDR3, as DNA: TGTGCCAGCAGCGAGGTTGACAGAAACTATGGCTACACCTTC. Protein: CASSEVDRNYGYTF. The V and J genes are TRBV5-4 and TRBJ1-2; D possibly corresponds to TRBD1 (5 bases). V shed 4 bases and J shed 2 bases, with 12 bases lying between them. Germline V gives CDR1 SGHNT, CDR2 YYREEE (reference sequence). The CDR3 spans 14 residues.

This chain joins TRBV5-1 and TRBJ1-6; weak D call: TRBD1 (5 bases). The CDR3 runs to 14 residues. Per the germline V gene, CDR1 is SGHRS and CDR2 is YFSETQ. Trimming cost V 3 bases and J 7 bases, with 11 bases left between them. The CDR3 sequence: CASSWGDGNSPLHF. CDR3 bases: TGCGCCAGCAGCTGGGGGGACGGGAATTCACCCCTCCACTTT.

The CDR3 nucleotides are TGTGCCCTCGCCATGGGGACTAGCACAGATACGCAGTATTTT. It yields the protein CALAMGTSTDTQYF. This sequence joins TRBV6-1 and TRBJ2-3; possible D gene TRBD2, 6 bases. The CDR3 sequence is 14 residues long. CDR1 MNHNS and CDR2 SASEGT come from the germline V gene. Trimming removed 11 bases at V and 0 bases at J, with 15 bases between.

The chain recombines TRBV30 with TRBJ1-4, with 9 bases aligning to TRBD1. There are 13 residues in the CDR3. Germline values: CDR1 GTSNPN, CDR2 SVGIG (reference sequence). J gave up 11 bases and V 8 bases, and 12 bases lay outside the gene matches. DNA of the CDR3: TGTGCCACGACCGGGACAGGGTTGCGGAAACTGTTTTTT. This translates into CATTGTGLRKLFF.

The rearrangement joins TRBV5-6 to TRBJ1-1; D uncertain. CDR1 SGHDT and CDR2 YYEEEE come from the germline V gene. V was pared by 0 bases and J by 10 bases, with 16 bases between. This CDR3 is built from 14 residues. Here the CDR3 reads CASSLGQALHPAFF. The DNA for the CDR3 is TGTGCCAGCAGCTTGGGGCAGGCCCTCCACCCAGCTTTCTTT.

The chain carries TRBV5-4 and TRBJ2-3; unclear D gene. CDR1 SGHNT and CDR2 YYREEE come from the germline V gene (reference sequence). Trimming removed 6 bases from V and 5 bases from J, with 16 bases in between. The CDR3 runs to 14 residues. The CDR3 DNA is TGTGCCAGCACCTTCCAACAGACCGAAGATACGCAGTATTTT. As protein: CASTFQQTEDTQYF.

The chain couples TRBV6-1 to TRBJ2-2; tentative D call: TRBD2 (5 bases). CDR3 length: 15 amino acids. CDR1 MNHNS and CDR2 SASEGT come from the germline V gene. V lost 3 bases to trimming and J lost 4 bases, with 12 bases between them. The CDR3 loop reads CASSDGVWATGELFF. CDR3 bases: TGTGCCAGCAGTGACGGGGTATGGGCCACCGGGGAGCTGTTTTTT.